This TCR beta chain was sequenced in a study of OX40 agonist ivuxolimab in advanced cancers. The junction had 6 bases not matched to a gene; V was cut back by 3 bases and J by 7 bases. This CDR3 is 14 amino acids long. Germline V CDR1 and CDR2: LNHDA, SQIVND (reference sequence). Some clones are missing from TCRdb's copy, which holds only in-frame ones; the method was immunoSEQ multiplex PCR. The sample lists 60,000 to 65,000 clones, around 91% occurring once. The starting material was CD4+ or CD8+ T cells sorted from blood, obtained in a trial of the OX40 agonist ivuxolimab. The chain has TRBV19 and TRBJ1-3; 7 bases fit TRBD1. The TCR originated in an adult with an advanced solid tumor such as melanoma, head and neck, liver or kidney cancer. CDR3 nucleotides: TGTGCCAGTAGTATCGGGACAGCTAAGAACACCATATATTTT. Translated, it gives CASSIGTAKNTIYF.